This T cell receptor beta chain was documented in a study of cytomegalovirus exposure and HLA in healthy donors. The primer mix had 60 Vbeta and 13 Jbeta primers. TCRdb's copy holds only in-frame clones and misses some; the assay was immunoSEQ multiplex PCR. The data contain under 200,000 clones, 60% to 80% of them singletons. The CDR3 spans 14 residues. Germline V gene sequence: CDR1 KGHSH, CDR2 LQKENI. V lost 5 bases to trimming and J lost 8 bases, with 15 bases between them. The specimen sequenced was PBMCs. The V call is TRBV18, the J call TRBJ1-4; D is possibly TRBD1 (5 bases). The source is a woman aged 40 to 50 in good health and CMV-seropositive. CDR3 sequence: CASSVGTPREKLFF. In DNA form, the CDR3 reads TGTGCCAGCTCAGTGGGGACTCCGAGAGAAAAACTGTTTTTT.